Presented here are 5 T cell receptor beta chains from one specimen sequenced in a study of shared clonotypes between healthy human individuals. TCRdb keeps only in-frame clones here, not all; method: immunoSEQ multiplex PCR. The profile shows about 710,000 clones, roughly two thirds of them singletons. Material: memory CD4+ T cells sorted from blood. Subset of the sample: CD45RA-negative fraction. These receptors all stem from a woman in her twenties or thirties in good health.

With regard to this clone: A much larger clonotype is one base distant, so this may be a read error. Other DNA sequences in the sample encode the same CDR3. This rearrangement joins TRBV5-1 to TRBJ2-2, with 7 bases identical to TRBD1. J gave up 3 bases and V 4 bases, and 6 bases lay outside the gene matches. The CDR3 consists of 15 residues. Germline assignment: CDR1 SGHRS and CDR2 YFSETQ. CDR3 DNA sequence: TGCGCCAGCAGCCCAGGGGACAGAGACACCGGGGAGCTGTTTTTT. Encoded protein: CASSPGDRDTGELFF.

CDR3 region: CAISESKGNQPQHF. For the CDR3, the DNA is TGTGCCATCAGTGAGTCGAAAGGGAATCAGCCCCAGCATTTT. This chain links TRBV10-3 with TRBJ1-5; D is undetermined. The germline CDR1 and CDR2 sequences are ENHRY and SYGVKD. The CDR3 totals 14 residues. The germline V and J ends were trimmed by 0 bases and 4 bases, with 7 bases remaining between them.

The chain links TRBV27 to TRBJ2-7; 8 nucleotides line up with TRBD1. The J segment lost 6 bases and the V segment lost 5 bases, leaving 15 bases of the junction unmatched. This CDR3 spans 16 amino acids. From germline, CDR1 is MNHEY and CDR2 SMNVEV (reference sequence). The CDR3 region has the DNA TGTGCCAGCAGTACAATGATAAGACAGGGGCCCGGCGAGCAGTACTTC. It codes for CASSTMIRQGPGEQYF.

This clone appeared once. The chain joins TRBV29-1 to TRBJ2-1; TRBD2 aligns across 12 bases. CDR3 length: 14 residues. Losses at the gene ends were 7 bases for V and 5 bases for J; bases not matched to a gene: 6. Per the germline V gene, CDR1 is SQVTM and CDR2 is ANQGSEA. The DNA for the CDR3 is TGCAGCGGGGGGACTAGCGGGTATCACAATGAGCAGTTCTTC. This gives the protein CSGGTSGYHNEQFF.

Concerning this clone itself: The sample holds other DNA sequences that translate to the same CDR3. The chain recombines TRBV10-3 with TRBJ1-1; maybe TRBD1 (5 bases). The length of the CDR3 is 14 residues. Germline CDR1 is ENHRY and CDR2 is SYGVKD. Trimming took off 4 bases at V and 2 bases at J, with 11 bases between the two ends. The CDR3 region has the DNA TGTGCCATCAGTGCAGCTGGACAAAACACTGAAGCTTTCTTT. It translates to CAISAAGQNTEAFF.